The rows below give T cell receptor beta chains drawn from one sample of a study of long-term antiretroviral therapy in people with HIV. Generated by immunoSEQ multiplex PCR, the TCRdb table keeps only in-frame clones and is missing some. The sample includes around 40,000 clones, about 86% of them seen just once. The sequenced sample was unsorted PBMCs, obtained just before starting antiretroviral therapy. These receptors were obtained from a young woman with HIV. Both conserved end residues are part of each CDR3. A D gene is named only where the DNA matches it firmly. Size is omitted from some rows. Given values are once, few, many or a class for expanded clones.

>TRBV10-1|-|TRBJ2-7|TRBD1
CASNRTGLEEQYF
TGCGCCAGCAATAGGACAGGGTTGGAAGAGCAGTACTTC
>TRBV25-1|-|TRBJ2-7|TRBD1
CASSESPGGTGGGYEQYF
TGTGCCAGCAGTGAATCCCCCGGTGGGACAGGGGGGGGCTACGAGCAGTACTTC
>TRBV5-1|few|TRBJ2-2|-
CASSSVAENTGELFF
TGCGCCAGCAGCTCGGTAGCAGAGAACACCGGGGAGCTGTTTTTT
>TRBV6-5|medium-sized|TRBJ1-2|-
CASSYSLGRGGGYTF
TGTGCCAGCAGTTACTCCTTGGGCAGGGGCGGTGGCTACACCTTC
>TRBV4-3|-|TRBJ2-7|-
CASSQGWGSRNEQYF
TGCGCCAGCAGCCAAGGATGGGGGAGTAGGAACGAGCAGTACTTC
>TRBV7-2|-|TRBJ2-1|-
CASSLRESSAAYSYNEQFF
TGTGCCAGCAGCTTAAGGGAATCTAGCGCCGCGTACTCCTACAATGAGCAGTTCTTC
>TRBV6-5|-|TRBJ1-1|-
CASSWSGTEAFF
TGTGCCAGCAGTTGGAGTGGCACTGAAGCTTTCTTT
>TRBV5-1|-|TRBJ2-2|TRBD1
CASSLQGANTGELFF
TGCGCCAGCAGTTTACAGGGGGCTAACACCGGGGAGCTGTTTTTT
>TRBV16|-|TRBJ1-2|-
CASSQSLRNYGYTF
TGTGCCAGCAGCCAATCCCTACGGAACTATGGCTACACCTTC
>TRBV7-9|-|TRBJ2-7|TRBD2
CASSLPSRASGRGEQYF
TGTGCCAGCAGCCTCCCTTCCCGGGCTAGCGGGAGGGGCGAGCAGTACTTC
>TRBV14|-|TRBJ2-1|TRBD2
CASSQVTREIFYNEQFF
TGTGCCAGCAGCCAAGTCACGCGGGAGATATTCTACAATGAGCAGTTCTTC
>TRBV6-5|few|TRBJ1-5|-
CASSYSRGRAPQHF
TGTGCCAGCAGTTACTCGCGTGGCAGGGCGCCCCAGCATTTT
>TRBV4-2|-|TRBJ1-2|-
CASSQDWDMVDSNYGYTF
TGTGCCAGCAGCCAAGATTGGGATATGGTAGATTCTAACTATGGCTACACCTTC
>TRBV10-3|-|TRBJ2-7|-
CAVKNGRGTRNEQYF
TGTGCCGTAAAAAACGGCCGGGGGACGAGGAACGAGCAGTACTTC
>TRBV11-2|-|TRBJ2-3|-
CASSSAYPTDTQYF
TGTGCCAGCAGCTCCGCTTACCCCACAGATACGCAGTATTTT
>TRBV6-5|-|TRBJ1-5|-
CASSYSRGQPQHF
TGTGCCAGCAGTTACTCGAGGGGTCAGCCCCAGCATTTT
>TRBV5-1|-|TRBJ2-2|TRBD1
CASSSRQGSSGELFF
TGCGCCAGCAGCTCCAGACAGGGGAGCTCGGGGGAGCTGTTTTTT
>TRBV5-5|-|TRBJ2-5|TRBD1
CASRTSRQGAWETQYF
TGTGCCAGCAGAACGAGCCGACAGGGGGCGTGGGAGACCCAGTACTTC
>TRBV7-7|-|TRBJ2-3|-
CASSPNPGSDTQYF
TGTGCTAGCAGCCCTAACCCCGGGTCAGATACGCAGTATTTT
>TRBV7-3|-|TRBJ2-1|-
CASAVGDEQFF
TGTGCCAGCGCCGTAGGGGATGAGCAGTTCTTC
>TRBV9|-|TRBJ2-7|-
CASSVDLGGGYEQYF
TGTGCCAGCAGCGTAGACTTAGGGGGTGGCTACGAGCAGTACTTC
>TRBV11-3|-|TRBJ1-1|TRBD1
CASSLEDWGGQGNTEAFF
TGTGCCAGCAGCTTAGAGGATTGGGGCGGACAGGGGAACACTGAAGCTTTCTTT
>TRBV9|-|TRBJ1-1|-
CASSVVGGHTEAFF
TGTGCCAGCAGCGTAGTTGGGGGCCACACTGAAGCTTTCTTT
>TRBV4-2|few|TRBJ2-7|-
CASSPGTLGYEQYF
TGTGCCAGCAGTCCGGGGACATTGGGCTACGAGCAGTACTTC
>TRBV6-5|-|TRBJ1-2|-
CASKSASNYGYTF
TGTGCCAGCAAGAGTGCGTCTAACTATGGCTACACCTTC
>TRBV11-2|once|TRBJ2-1|-
CASSLDIRGLRSYNEQFF
TGTGCCAGCAGCTTAGATATCAGGGGCTTGAGGTCCTACAATGAGCAGTTCTTC
>TRBV7-2|-|TRBJ1-5|-
CASSLEGHQPQHF
TGTGCCAGCAGCTTAGAGGGGCATCAGCCCCAGCATTTT
>TRBV5-6|-|TRBJ1-2|-
CASSSQGPTGISYGYTF
TGTGCCAGCAGCTCCCAGGGACCCACCGGGATATCCTATGGCTACACCTTC
>TRBV28|-|TRBJ2-1|TRBD2
CASSKGLAGLNEQFF
TGTGCCAGCAGCAAAGGACTAGCGGGCCTCAATGAGCAGTTCTTC
>TRBV28|-|TRBJ2-6|-
CASSLFPGANVLTF
TGTGCCAGCAGTTTATTTCCTGGGGCCAACGTCCTGACTTTC
>TRBV6-4|-|TRBJ2-2|-
CASSDSPGTGELFF
TGTGCCAGCAGTGACTCACCGGGCACCGGGGAGCTGTTTTTT
>TRBV28|-|TRBJ2-2|-
CASSRGLTGELFF
TGTGCCAGCAGCCGGGGGCTCACGGGGGAGCTGTTTTTT
>TRBV5-5|few|TRBJ1-5|TRBD1
CASSLGQGASFQNF
TGTGCCAGCAGCTTGGGACAGGGGGCCTCGTTTCAGAATTTT
>TRBV19|-|TRBJ1-2|-
CASIPARGRPDYGYTF
TGTGCCAGTATCCCGGCGAGGGGTCGCCCCGACTATGGCTACACCTTC
>TRBV11-2|-|TRBJ2-1|-
CASSLGAYNEQFF
TGTGCCAGCAGCTTAGGGGCTTACAATGAGCAGTTCTTC
>TRBV11-3|once|TRBJ2-1|TRBD2
CASSLEAGTRRINEQFF
TGTGCCAGCAGCTTAGAGGCCGGGACTAGACGTATCAATGAGCAGTTCTTC
>TRBV25-1|-|TRBJ2-7|-
CASSDRRYYEQYF
TGTGCCAGCAGTGACAGGAGATACTACGAGCAGTACTTC
>TRBV14|-|TRBJ1-2|-
CASSHRGGPFDYGYTF
TGTGCCAGCAGCCACAGGGGCGGCCCTTTTGACTATGGCTACACCTTC
>TRBV5-1|-|TRBJ2-7|-
CASSPGPPSYEQYF
TGCGCCAGCAGCCCTGGACCACCTTCCTACGAGCAGTACTTC
>TRBV7-2|-|TRBJ2-1|TRBD2
CASSLGPRLAATHEQFF
TGTGCCAGCAGCTTAGGCCCAAGACTAGCGGCGACACATGAGCAGTTCTTC
>TRBV28|-|TRBJ2-7|-
CASSPGVNEQYF
TGTGCCAGCAGTCCGGGGGTCAACGAGCAGTACTTC
>TRBV6-5|-|TRBJ1-5|-
CASSYSGGGGNQPQHF
TGTGCCAGCAGTTACTCGGGGGGCGGTGGCAATCAGCCCCAGCATTTT
>TRBV6-5|-|TRBJ2-7|-
CASRNGYEQYF
TGTGCCAGCAGGAACGGGTACGAGCAGTACTTC
>TRBV28|-|TRBJ2-7|-
CASSLDRGLEDEQYF
TGTGCCAGCAGTTTAGACAGGGGACTAGAGGACGAGCAGTACTTC
>TRBV9|few|TRBJ1-4|TRBD1
CASSPRTGGGEKLFF
TGTGCCAGCAGCCCGAGGACAGGAGGGGGTGAAAAACTGTTTTTT
>TRBV28|few|TRBJ2-7|TRBD2
CASSPGTSLGGAYEQYF
TGTGCCAGCAGTCCCGGGACTAGCCTAGGGGGGGCCTACGAGCAGTACTTC
>TRBV9|once|TRBJ2-3|TRBD2
CASTSSGPTDTQYF
TGTGCCAGCACATCTAGCGGACCTACAGATACGCAGTATTTT
>TRBV19|-|TRBJ2-5|-
CASSIGEGMETQYF
TGTGCCAGTAGTATAGGGGAAGGGATGGAGACCCAGTACTTC
>TRBV28|-|TRBJ1-5|TRBD1
CATRGGNQPQHF
TGTGCCACCAGGGGGGGCAATCAGCCCCAGCATTTT
>TRBV7-9|-|TRBJ2-1|-
CASSLVPEQFF
TGTGCCAGCAGCTTAGTCCCTGAGCAGTTCTTC
>TRBV19|-|TRBJ1-2|-
CASTPRQDYGYTF
TGTGCCAGTACCCCCCGACAGGACTATGGCTACACCTTC
>TRBV9|-|TRBJ2-1|TRBD2
CASSVAGLAGGSYNEQFF
TGTGCCAGCAGCGTAGCTGGTCTAGCGGGAGGGTCATACAATGAGCAGTTCTTC
>TRBV27|-|TRBJ2-6|-
CASSLYPSSGANVLTF
TGTGCCAGCAGTTTATATCCTTCCTCTGGGGCCAACGTCCTGACTTTC
>TRBV5-1|-|TRBJ2-5|-
CASSLGGDPQETQYF
TGCGCCAGCAGCTTGGGAGGGGACCCCCAAGAGACCCAGTACTTC
>TRBV9|-|TRBJ2-7|TRBD2
CASSVTEREGYEQYF
TGTGCCAGCAGCGTAACGGAGCGGGAGGGCTACGAGCAGTACTTC
>TRBV9|-|TRBJ2-7|-
CASSVGSGVVPEQYF
TGTGCCAGCAGCGTAGGATCAGGGGTTGTGCCCGAGCAGTACTTC
>TRBV5-1|-|TRBJ2-4|TRBD2
CASSLSGGRVSNIQYF
TGCGCCAGCAGCTTGTCCGGCGGGAGGGTGTCGAACATTCAGTACTTC
>TRBV27|-|TRBJ1-1|-
CASSLFDSQNTEAFF
TGTGCCAGCAGTCTATTCGACTCCCAGAACACTGAAGCTTTCTTT
>TRBV6-5|-|TRBJ1-1|-
CASKIRAEAFF
TGTGCCAGCAAAATAAGGGCTGAAGCTTTCTTT